These T cell receptor beta chains were read from a single sample in a study of cytomegalovirus exposure and HLA in healthy donors. Method: immunoSEQ multiplex PCR; TCRdb's copy keeps in-frame clones and lacks some. The sample lists about 180,000 clones; around 80% were seen once. The sequenced sample consisted of PBMCs. These receptors all come from a man aged 40-49 years in good health and CMV-seronegative. Both conserved end residues are part of each CDR3. A D gene is named only where the DNA matches it firmly. A row's size may be missing; if present it is once, few, many or a size class.

J gene	D gene	V gene	clone size	CDR3 protein	CDR3 DNA
TRBJ2-4	TRBD1	TRBV28	NA	CASSPGGSKNIQYF	TGTGCCAGCAGTCCAGGGGGTTCCAAAAACATTCAGTACTTC
TRBJ2-5	TRBD2	TRBV7-3	NA	CASSLAGGAETQYF	TGTGCCAGCAGTCTGGCGGGAGGGGCGGAGACCCAGTACTTC
TRBJ2-7	NA	TRBV7-9	NA	CASSSSYSYEQYF	TGTGCCAGCAGCTCGTCCTACAGCTACGAGCAGTACTTC
TRBJ1-5	NA	TRBV5-1	NA	CASSLQGNQPQHF	TGCGCCAGCAGCTTACAGGGCAATCAGCCCCAGCATTTT
TRBJ1-2	NA	TRBV4-2	NA	CASSQGTYMRGNYGYTF	TGTGCCAGCAGCCAAGGGACTTATATGCGGGGAAACTATGGCTACACCTTC
TRBJ2-6	NA	TRBV4-3	NA	CASSRTAVSGANVLTF	TGCGCCAGCAGCCGGACAGCCGTCTCTGGGGCCAACGTCCTGACTTTC
TRBJ1-5	NA	TRBV10-3	once	CAISESTDGQPQHF	TGTGCCATCAGTGAGTCAACAGACGGTCAGCCCCAGCATTTT
TRBJ2-1	NA	TRBV7-2	NA	CVNGFLYNEQFF	TGTGTTAACGGGTTTCTCTACAATGAGCAGTTCTTC
TRBJ2-7	NA	TRBV30	once	CAWSRVRVGEQYF	TGTGCCTGGAGTCGCGTCAGGGTCGGTGAGCAGTACTTC
TRBJ2-2	NA	TRBV11-3	NA	CASSPPAGVSTGELFF	TGTGCCAGCAGCCCCCCCGCAGGGGTGTCCACCGGGGAGCTGTTTTTT
TRBJ1-1	NA	TRBV18	NA	CASSPRTGGTEAFF	TGTGCCAGCTCACCACGTACAGGAGGGACTGAAGCTTTCTTT
TRBJ2-7	TRBD2	TRBV7-2	NA	CASSYTTSGSGEQYF	TGTGCCAGCAGCTACACGACTAGCGGGAGTGGGGAGCAGTACTTC
TRBJ1-6	TRBD1	TRBV5-8	NA	CASSLGLWTGPTRLLHF	TGTGCCAGCAGCTTGGGCCTCTGGACAGGCCCGACAAGGCTCCTCCACTTT
TRBJ2-1	TRBD2	TRBV6-4	NA	CASSDSSTSGNYNEQFF	TGTGCCAGCAGTGACTCTTCTACTAGCGGGAACTACAATGAGCAGTTCTTC
TRBJ2-7	NA	TRBV4-3	few	CASSQGSSSSYEQYF	TGCGCCAGCAGCCAAGGGTCCTCCAGCTCCTACGAGCAGTACTTC
TRBJ2-1	TRBD2	TRBV7-3	NA	CASSPRLAGGLRDEQFF	TGTGCCAGCAGCCCGAGACTAGCGGGAGGCCTTAGGGATGAGCAGTTCTTC
TRBJ2-3	TRBD2	TRBV9	NA	CASSVVAGGPDTQYF	TGTGCCAGCAGCGTAGTAGCGGGAGGTCCAGATACGCAGTATTTT
TRBJ1-1	TRBD1	TRBV28	NA	CASSIPGQGRYQAFF	TGTGCCAGCAGTATACCGGGACAGGGACGGTACCAAGCTTTCTTT
TRBJ2-5	NA	TRBV7-3	few	CASSLFPGRSETQYF	TGTGCCAGCAGCTTATTTCCAGGGCGCTCAGAGACCCAGTACTTC
TRBJ1-3	TRBD1	TRBV30	NA	CAWSGRRTGALPSGNTIYF	TGTGCCTGGAGTGGTCGAAGGACAGGGGCCCTTCCCTCTGGAAACACCATATATTTT
TRBJ1-4	TRBD1	TRBV5-8	NA	CASSQPTGRSNEKLFF	TGTGCCAGCAGCCAGCCGACAGGGCGGTCTAATGAAAAACTGTTTTTT
TRBJ2-3	NA	TRBV6-6	NA	CASSYGLDTQYF	TGTGCCAGCAGTTACGGACTAGATACGCAGTATTTT
TRBJ2-2	NA	TRBV9	few	CASKMGLNTGELFF	TGTGCCAGCAAGATGGGACTGAACACCGGGGAGCTGTTTTTT
TRBJ1-2	NA	TRBV5-1	NA	CASSPQTGAYYGYTF	TGCGCCAGCAGCCCCCAGACAGGTGCCTACTATGGCTACACCTTC
TRBJ2-3	TRBD1	TRBV28	NA	CASSFPDRPSTDTQYF	TGTGCCAGCAGTTTTCCGGACAGGCCTAGCACAGATACGCAGTATTTT
TRBJ1-4	NA	TRBV5-1	NA	CASSFVNPANEKLFF	TGCGCCAGCAGCTTCGTTAACCCGGCTAATGAAAAACTGTTTTTT
TRBJ2-1	NA	TRBV7-9	NA	CASSLALATSYNEQFF	TGTGCCAGCAGCTTAGCTCTAGCGACCTCCTACAATGAGCAGTTCTTC
TRBJ1-5	NA	TRBV5-1	NA	CASSPEGGNQPQHF	TGCGCCAGCAGCCCGGAAGGGGGCAATCAGCCCCAGCATTTT
TRBJ2-1	TRBD1	TRBV7-9	once	CASSPDRGSYNEQFF	TGTGCCAGCAGCCCGGACAGGGGGAGCTACAATGAGCAGTTCTTC
TRBJ1-2	NA	TRBV7-2	NA	CASSLDYVPAGGYTF	TGTGCCAGCAGCTTAGACTATGTCCCCGCGGGCGGCTACACCTTC
TRBJ2-7	TRBD1	TRBV5-5	NA	CASSLRADRVSYEQYF	TGTGCCAGCAGCTTGCGAGCGGACAGGGTCTCCTACGAGCAGTACTTC
TRBJ2-4	TRBD2	TRBV5-1	few	CASSPGPGLAGLLAKNIQYF	TGCGCCAGCAGCCCAGGGCCGGGACTAGCGGGACTGCTAGCCAAAAACATTCAGTACTTC
TRBJ2-5	TRBD1	TRBV7-9	NA	CASSLARTGQGKGEETQYF	TGTGCCAGCAGCTTAGCGAGGACGGGACAGGGAAAAGGGGAAGAGACCCAGTACTTC
TRBJ1-6	NA	TRBV7-9	once	CASSYWENSPLHF	TGTGCCAGCAGCTATTGGGAGAATTCACCCCTCCACTTT
TRBJ2-7	TRBD1	TRBV6-5	NA	CASSYGTGAAYEQYF	TGTGCCAGCAGTTACGGGACAGGGGCTGCCTACGAGCAGTACTTC
TRBJ1-3	TRBD1	TRBV30	NA	CAWSPGGSGNTIYF	TGTGCCTGGAGCCCAGGGGGCTCTGGAAACACCATATATTTT
TRBJ2-1	NA	TRBV4-3	once	CASSQAVLSSYNEQFF	TGCGCCAGCAGCCAGGCGGTCCTCAGCTCCTACAATGAGCAGTTCTTC
TRBJ2-2	TRBD1	TRBV11-2	NA	CASIMDRGNTGELFF	TGTGCCAGCATCATGGACAGGGGGAACACCGGGGAGCTGTTTTTT
TRBJ2-3	NA	TRBV20-1	NA	CSARDPGEGTF	TGCAGTGCTAGAGATCCAGGGGAGGGCACTTTT
TRBJ1-5	NA	TRBV6-5	few	CASKGVQGNQPQHF	TGTGCCAGCAAAGGGGTTCAGGGCAATCAGCCCCAGCATTTT
TRBJ1-2	TRBD1	TRBV6-6	once	CASADRGGGYTF	TGTGCCAGCGCAGACAGGGGGGGCGGCTACACCTTC
TRBJ2-1	NA	TRBV19	NA	CASSTARSSYNEQFF	TGTGCCAGTAGTACAGCGAGGAGCTCCTACAATGAGCAGTTCTTC
TRBJ1-4	TRBD1	TRBV28	NA	CASSSSQTGVTNEKLFF	TGTGCCAGCAGTTCCTCCCAGACAGGGGTAACTAATGAAAAACTGTTTTTT
TRBJ1-1	NA	TRBV6-6	few	CASSPPGMGSNAEAFF	TGTGCCAGCAGTCCGCCAGGGATGGGCTCGAACGCTGAAGCTTTCTTT
TRBJ1-4	TRBD1	TRBV6-5	NA	CASSYSWGQGNEKLFF	TGTGCCAGCAGTTACTCATGGGGACAGGGAAATGAAAAACTGTTTTTT
TRBJ2-2	NA	TRBV9	NA	CASSVFFQGTGELFF	TGTGCCAGCAGCGTATTCTTCCAGGGAACCGGGGAGCTGTTTTTT